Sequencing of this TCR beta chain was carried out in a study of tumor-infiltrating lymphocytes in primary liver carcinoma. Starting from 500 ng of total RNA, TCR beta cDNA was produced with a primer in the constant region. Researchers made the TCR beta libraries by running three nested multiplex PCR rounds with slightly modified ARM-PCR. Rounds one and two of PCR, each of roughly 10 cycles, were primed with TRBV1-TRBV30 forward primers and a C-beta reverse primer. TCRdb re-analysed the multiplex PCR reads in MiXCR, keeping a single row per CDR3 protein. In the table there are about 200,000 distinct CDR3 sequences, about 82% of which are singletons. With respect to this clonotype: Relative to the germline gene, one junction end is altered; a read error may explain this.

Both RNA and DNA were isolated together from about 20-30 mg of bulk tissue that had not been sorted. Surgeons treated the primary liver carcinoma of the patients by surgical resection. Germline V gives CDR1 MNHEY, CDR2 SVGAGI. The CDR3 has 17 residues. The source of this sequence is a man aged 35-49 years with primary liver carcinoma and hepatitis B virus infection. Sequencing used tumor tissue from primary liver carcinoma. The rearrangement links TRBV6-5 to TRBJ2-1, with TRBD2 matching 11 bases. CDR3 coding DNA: TGTGCCAGCGGTTACTCCGGGACTAGCGGCAGAGGGAATGAGCAGTTCTTC. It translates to CASGYSGTSGRGNEQFF.